This T cell receptor (beta chain) was retrieved from a study of cytomegalovirus exposure and HLA in healthy donors. The wider study: Some 200 million T cells yielded approximately 100 million unique TCR beta sequences, as an earlier analysis found.

The study's findings and limits: For presence/absence analyses, sequencing depth was assumed to be roughly uniform across donors.

The CDR3 sequence is 15 residues long. CDR1 SEHNR and CDR2 FQNEAQ come from the germline V gene (reference sequence). Trimming took 5 bases from V and 0 from J, leaving 13 bases between them. The PCR made use of 60 Vbeta and 13 Jbeta primers. The method was immunoSEQ multiplex PCR; TCRdb's version includes in-frame clones alone and lacks a portion of them. In all, the sample yields around 110,000 clones. Details on this clone: The antigen is unknown.

The chain has TRBV7-9 and TRBJ1-1; D not certain. The sequenced material came from PBMCs. This clonotype was obtained from a man aged 25 to 40 in good health and CMV-seronegative. The CDR3: CASSIWAGLNTEAFF. In DNA form, the CDR3 reads TGTGCCAGCAGCATATGGGCGGGTTTGAACACTGAAGCTTTCTTT. The full variable domain, in which reference TRBV7-9 and TRBJ1-1 provide the parts outside the CDR3, is DTGVSQNPRHKITKRGQNVTFRCDPISEHNRLYWYRQTLGQGPEFLTYFQNEAQLEKSRLLSDRFSAERPKGSFSTLEIQRTEQGDSAMYLCASSIWAGLNTEAFFGQGTRLTVV.